The rows below give T cell receptor beta chains drawn from one sample of a study of blood T cell repertoires in COVID-19. Libraries were prepared by immunoSEQ multiplex PCR; TCRdb keeps only in-frame clonotypes and omits some of them. The repertoire holds 15,000 to 20,000 clones, with 75% to 95% as singletons. The source material was peripheral blood. The receptors come from a human donor in a cohort sampled during active COVID-19. The CDR3 runs from the conserved cysteine through the conserved F or W. A D gene is named only where the DNA matches it firmly. A row's size may be missing; if present it is once, few, many or a size class.

v_call	j_call	clone_size	d_call	cdr3_aa	cdr3_nt
TRBV25-1	TRBJ2-2	.	TRBD1	CASSESSGQRHRGAVF	TGTGCCAGCAGTGAAAGCTCGGGACAGAGACACCGGGGAGCTGTTTTT
TRBV11-2	TRBJ1-3	medium-sized	.	CASSLVGGFGNTIYF	TGTGCCAGCAGCTTAGTTGGCGGTTTCGGAAACACCATATATTTT
TRBV19	TRBJ1-2	.	.	CASSISGGFYDGYTF	TGTGCCAGTAGTATTTCGGGCGGGTTTTACGATGGCTACACCTTC
TRBV7-8	TRBJ2-2	.	.	CASSNPTGINTGELFF	TGTGCCAGCAGCAACCCTACAGGGATCAACACCGGGGAGCTGTTTTTT
TRBV4-1	TRBJ2-7	.	.	CASSQGGTNEQYF	TGCGCCAGCAGCCAAGGCGGAACGAACGAGCAGTACTTC
TRBV3-1/TRBV3-2	TRBJ1-1	.	.	CASSQGGWNTEAFF	TGTGCCAGCAGCCAAGGCGGGTGGAACACTGAAGCTTTCTTT
TRBV19	TRBJ2-7	.	TRBD1	CASSRQGPPNEQYF	TGTGCCAGTAGTAGACAGGGCCCCCCCAACGAGCAGTACTTC
TRBV25-1	TRBJ2-2	.	.	CVVQGSTGELFF	TGTGTCGTACAGGGAAGCACCGGGGAGCTGTTTTTT
TRBV7-2	TRBJ1-6	.	TRBD1	CASSSNRGRGSPLHF	TGTGCCAGCAGCTCTAACAGGGGACGAGGATCACCCCTCCACTTT
TRBV28	TRBJ2-2	.	.	CASSPRFGARRDTGELFF	TGTGCCAGCAGTCCTCGGTTTGGGGCGAGGAGGGACACCGGGGAGCTGTTTTTT
TRBV5-3	TRBJ1-2	.	.	CARSVDSKYGYTF	TGTGCCAGAAGCGTAGACAGCAAATATGGCTACACCTTC
TRBV30	TRBJ1-4	.	.	CAWNEENPLPNEKLFF	TGTGCCTGGAACGAAGAGAACCCCTTACCTAATGAAAAACTGTTTTTT
TRBV9	TRBJ2-3	.	.	CASSLRVVKEGDTQYF	TGTGCCAGCAGCCTAAGGGTGGTAAAAGAGGGAGATACGCAGTATTTT
TRBV28	TRBJ2-5	.	.	CASSLSRQETQYF	TGTGCCAGCAGTTTGAGTCGCCAAGAGACCCAGTACTTC
TRBV5-1	TRBJ2-7	.	.	CASSLGTEDEQYF	TGCGCCAGCAGCTTGGGGACAGAGGACGAGCAGTACTTC
TRBV2	TRBJ1-2	.	.	CASSDFGGFELANYGYTF	TGTGCCAGCAGTGACTTTGGGGGGTTTGAGTTAGCTAACTATGGCTACACCTTC
TRBV2	TRBJ2-1	once	.	CASSVRGRGSYNEQFF	TGTGCCAGCAGTGTAAGGGGGAGGGGGTCCTACAATGAGCAGTTCTTC
TRBV11-2	TRBJ2-1	once	.	CASSQVGSYNEQFF	TGTGCCAGCAGCCAGGTGGGCTCCTACAATGAGCAGTTCTTC
TRBV11-2	TRBJ2-1	.	TRBD2	CASSLYGTIYNEQFF	TGTGCCAGCAGCTTATACGGGACTATTTACAATGAGCAGTTCTTC
TRBV30	TRBJ2-2	.	.	CAWSSRERVAGELFF	TGTGCCTGGTCCTCGAGGGAGAGGGTAGCCGGGGAGCTGTTTTTT
TRBV12-3/TRBV12-4	TRBJ1-2	.	.	CASGGVYGYTF	TGTGCCAGTGGAGGTGTCTATGGCTACACCTTC
TRBV19	TRBJ2-3	.	.	CASSTTGTDTQYF	TGTGCCAGTAGTACAACAGGCACAGATACGCAGTATTTT
TRBV10-1	TRBJ2-1	.	TRBD2	CASLTSGQYNEQFF	TGCGCCAGCCTAACTAGCGGGCAGTACAATGAGCAGTTCTTC
TRBV11-2	TRBJ1-2	once	TRBD1	CASSLTQGDGYTF	TGTGCCAGCAGCTTAACCCAGGGGGATGGCTACACCTTC
TRBV7-9	TRBJ2-7	once	TRBD1	CASSSPRGRTGEGAYEQYF	TGTGCCAGCAGCTCCCCAAGGGGGCGGACAGGGGAGGGAGCCTACGAGCAGTACTTC
TRBV10-2	TRBJ2-3	.	TRBD2	CASRESGADTQYF	TGCGCCAGCAGAGAAAGCGGGGCCGATACGCAGTATTTT
TRBV6-5	TRBJ2-2	once	TRBD1	CASSYLQGSGELFF	TGTGCCAGCAGTTACTTACAGGGGTCCGGGGAGCTGTTTTTT
TRBV27	TRBJ2-1	.	.	CASSLSLGAAYNEQFF	TGTGCCAGCAGTTTATCATTGGGGGCTGCCTACAATGAGCAGTTCTTC
TRBV5-1	TRBJ1-4	.	.	CASSLEGSNEKLFF	TGCGCCAGCAGCTTGGAAGGGAGTAATGAAAAACTGTTTTTT
TRBV5-1	TRBJ1-4	.	TRBD1	CASTLGTGGEKLFF	TGCGCCAGCACCTTAGGGACAGGAGGTGAAAAACTGTTTTTT
TRBV6-5	TRBJ2-7	once	TRBD2	CASRLAGVYEQYF	TGTGCCAGCAGACTAGCGGGAGTCTACGAGCAGTACTTC
TRBV6-2/TRBV6-3	TRBJ1-3	.	.	CASSYAGTGNTIYF	TGTGCCAGCAGTTACGCGGGAACTGGAAACACCATATATTTT
TRBV6-5	TRBJ1-1	.	.	CASSSAGLNTEAFF	TGTGCCAGCAGTTCCGCAGGGTTGAACACTGAAGCTTTCTTT
TRBV4-3	TRBJ1-2	.	.	CASSQGQGFLADYGYTF	TGCGCCAGCAGCCAGGGACAAGGTTTCCTGGCGGACTATGGCTACACCTTC
TRBV18	TRBJ2-3	.	.	CASSPPDSLVSTDTQYF	TGTGCCAGCTCACCTCCGGACAGCCTTGTCAGTACAGATACGCAGTATTTT
TRBV7-6	TRBJ1-2	.	TRBD1	CASSFLGTGEHGYTF	TGTGCCAGCAGCTTTCTTGGGACAGGGGAACATGGCTACACCTTC
TRBV2	TRBJ2-2	.	TRBD2	CASSEASGRRAGELFF	TGTGCCAGCAGTGAGGCTAGCGGTCGCCGGGCCGGGGAGCTGTTTTTT
TRBV7-8	TRBJ2-3	.	.	CASSLRSWGTDTQYF	TGTGCCAGCAGCTTACGGAGTTGGGGCACAGATACGCAGTATTTT
TRBV14	TRBJ2-3	.	.	CASSQDGVTPGLDTQYF	TGTGCCAGCAGCCAAGATGGTGTGACACCGGGATTGGATACGCAGTATTTT
TRBV6-1	TRBJ1-5	.	.	CASSAVRALGINQPQHF	TGTGCCAGCAGTGCTGTCCGGGCGCTCGGGATTAATCAGCCCCAGCATTTT
TRBV5-6	TRBJ2-5	.	TRBD2	CASSFWGREETQYF	TGTGCCAGCAGCTTTTGGGGGAGGGAGGAGACCCAGTACTTC
TRBV25-1	TRBJ1-2	.	.	CASRAADYGYTF	TGTGCCAGCAGGGCGGCCGACTATGGCTACACCTTC
TRBV27	TRBJ2-7	medium-sized	TRBD1	CASSFTGGFDEQYF	TGTGCCAGCAGTTTCACAGGGGGCTTTGACGAGCAGTACTTC
TRBV5-1	TRBJ2-1	.	.	CASSLKKQGLSYNEQFF	TGCGCCAGCAGCCTAAAAAAACAAGGACTCTCCTACAATGAGCAGTTCTTC
TRBV18	TRBJ2-1	.	TRBD2	CASSPVAGASGEQFF	TGTGCCAGCTCACCGGTAGCGGGAGCATCGGGGGAGCAGTTCTTC
TRBV11-3	TRBJ1-1	.	TRBD1	CASSQVAGGNTEAFF	TGTGCCAGCAGCCAGGTGGCAGGGGGAAACACTGAAGCTTTCTTT
TRBV27	TRBJ2-5	.	TRBD2	CASSPGLAGSETQYF	TGTGCCAGCAGTCCAGGGCTAGCGGGGTCTGAGACCCAGTACTTC
TRBV28	TRBJ1-4	.	.	CASTLGAGWEKLFF	TGTGCCAGCACCCTTGGGGCAGGGTGGGAAAAACTGTTTTTT